This TCR beta chain was found in a study of T cell responses to AZD1222 COVID-19 vaccine. Data came from immunoSEQ multiplex PCR; TCRdb stores just in-frame clones and leaves some out. The sample lists 95,000 to 100,000 clones; around nine tenths were seen once. As concerns this clone: No antigen is known for it.

Study observations and caveats: Clonal diversity may have been underestimated, and the donors were mostly white British, with more females than males. No day 14 peak samples; only post-peak repertoires were characterized.

Germline-derived CDR1 and CDR2 are MDHEN and SYDVKM. V was clipped by 3 bases and J by 4 bases, with 3 bases between them. The CDR3 length is 11 residues. The receptor comes from an adult who received the AZD1222 COVID-19 vaccine. Sequenced here: peripheral blood, sampled 28 days after the second AZD1222 dose. V and J are TRBV28 and TRBJ1-1; no reliable D call. The CDR3 coding sequence is TGTGCCAGCAGTTTTGGCACTGAAGCTTTCTTT. This encodes CASSFGTEAFF.